These 2 T cell receptor beta chains share one sample of origin, sequenced in a study of T cell responses to AZD1222 COVID-19 vaccine. Sequenced by immunoSEQ multiplex PCR; TCRdb stores in-frame clones only, minus some. The sample records 95,000 to 150,000 clones, about 90% being singletons. Here the sequenced sample was peripheral blood, taken 28 days after the second AZD1222 dose. These receptors all stem from an adult who received the AZD1222 COVID-19 vaccine.

The chain joins TRBV29-1 to TRBJ1-2; no definite D call. The CDR3 loop spans 14 amino acids. Germline assignment: CDR1 SQVTM and CDR2 ANQGSEA. Trimming pared 3 bases from V and 4 bases from J, leaving 15 bases between. DNA for the CDR3: TGCAGCGTTGACGAACTAGAAGTAGTCTATGGCTACACCTTC. Translation gives CSVDELEVVYGYTF.

The CDR3: CASLQGMNTEAFF. The DNA for the CDR3 is TGTGCCAGCTTACAGGGCATGAACACTGAAGCTTTCTTT. V is TRBV18 and J is TRBJ1-1, with D possibly being TRBD1 (6 bases). CDR1 and CDR2 (germline): KGHSH, LQKENI. This CDR3 region has 13 residues. Trimming took off 7 bases at V and 0 bases at J, with 9 bases between the two ends.